The 6 T cell receptor beta chains in this list originate from one sample, sequenced in a study of TIL therapy for anti-PD-1-resistant metastatic lung cancer. Sequencing used immunoSEQ v3. Repertoires were generated with immunoSEQ multiplex PCR, while TCRdb's copy carries only in-frame clones and drops some. The table lists tens of thousands of clones, about three quarters of them singletons. As to time point: pre-treatment sample, taken before nivolumab and TIL therapy. Most excised metastases sampled were pleural nodules or supraclavicular lymph nodes. The source was tumor tissue, collected at baseline. These receptors all come from a person aged 25-85 years with non-small cell lung cancer.

The chain carries TRBV19 and TRBJ2-7; D is perhaps TRBD1 (6 bases). From germline, CDR1 is LNHDA and CDR2 SQIVND (reference sequence). The CDR3 is 14 amino acids. Between the trimmed V and J ends, which lost 3 bases and 0 bases, there was a span of 9 bases. The CDR3 loop reads CASSIRGPSYEQYF. The CDR3 region has the DNA TGTGCCAGTAGTATCAGGGGACCCTCCTACGAGCAGTACTTC.

The CDR3 is CAWTRDRGWTEAFF. Written as DNA, the CDR3 is TGTGCCTGGACCCGGGACAGGGGTTGGACTGAAGCTTTCTTT. The gene calls are TRBV30 and TRBJ1-1; TRBD1 aligns across 10 bases. From germline, CDR1 is GTSNPN and CDR2 SVGIG (reference sequence). Trimming cost V 4 bases and J 5 bases; bases outside gene matches: 7. The CDR3 is 14 residues long.

This clone was counted between two and nine times. The CDR3 is CASSEGAHPLYGYTF. CDR3 nucleotide sequence: TGTGCCAGCAGTGAAGGAGCACATCCTCTCTATGGCTACACCTTC. The genes are TRBV6-1 and TRBJ1-2; no clear D gene. Germline CDR1 and CDR2: MNHNS and SASEGT. V was trimmed by 1 base and J by 4 bases, leaving 13 bases between them. This CDR3 has 15 amino acids.

CDR3 amino acids: CASSPYRGNTGELFF. DNA for the CDR3: TGTGCCAGCAGCCCTTATAGGGGAAACACCGGGGAGCTGTTTTTT. This chain joins TRBV5-4 and TRBJ2-2; a weak D match, TRBD1 (5 bases). Between the trimmed V and J ends, which lost 4 bases and 2 bases, there was a span of 12 bases. Germline lookup yields CDR1 SGHNT and CDR2 YYREEE (reference sequence). The CDR3 loop spans 15 amino acids.

V usage is TRBV9 and J usage is TRBJ1-3, with a tentative D call TRBD1 (6 bases). There are 16 residues in the CDR3. V was pared by 1 base and J by 0 bases, with 11 bases between. Germline-derived CDR1 and CDR2 are SGDLS and YYNGEE. CDR3 residues: CASSVRQVFSGNTIYF. The CDR3 DNA sequence: TGTGCCAGCAGCGTAAGACAGGTTTTCTCTGGAAACACCATATATTTT.

This clone has only a few counts. The V gene is TRBV19, the J gene TRBJ2-5, with 7 nucleotides matching TRBD2. The CDR3 covers 15 residues. The germline V gene has CDR1 LNHDA and CDR2 SQIVND (reference sequence). V shed 7 bases, J shed 5 bases, and the junction held 13 bases outside the gene matches. Written as DNA, the CDR3 is TGTGCCAGTAAACCAACTAGCGTCTACCGGGAGACCCAGTACTTC. Translating gives CASKPTSVYRETQYF. Complete variable domain (other parts from reference TRBV19 and TRBJ2-5): DGGITQSPKYLFRKEGQNVTLSCEQNLNHDAMYWYRQDPGQGLRLIYYSQIVNDFQKGDIAEGYSVSREKKESFPLTVTSAQKNPTAFYLCASKPTSVYRETQYFGPGTRLLVL.